A few counts support the clone carrying this T cell receptor (beta chain). Clones were read by immunoSEQ multiplex PCR, and TCRdb kept only the in-frame ones, dropping some. Here the sample spans about 14,000 clones, more than 75% being singletons. The record originates from a study of technical replicates of blood from several donors. The length of the CDR3 is 15 residues. Germline loops: CDR1 GTSNPN, CDR2 SVGIG (reference sequence). After removal of 2 bases from V and 2 bases from J, the junction contained 5 bases not matched to a gene. The sample taken for sequencing was PBMCs. The clonotype comes from a human donor in good health. This chain links TRBV30 with TRBJ1-2; the match to TRBD1 covers 10 bases. The CDR3 here is CAWSTPGQGNYGYTF. For the CDR3, the DNA is TGTGCCTGGAGTACTCCGGGACAGGGGAACTATGGCTACACCTTC.